This is a list of T cell receptor beta chains from one sample in a study of blood T cells in healthy people across ages. TCRdb re-called the 5' RACE reads through MiXCR, storing one row per CDR3 protein. Among about 800,000 distinct CDR3 sequences listed, 20% to 30% were seen once. These sequences were also reported in another study, on T cells of mothers and their children.

The specimen was blood. The source is a boy under 18 in good health. CDR3s include the opening cysteine and the closing phenylalanine or tryptophan. Fields, in order: V gene, J gene, D gene, clone size, CDR3 DNA, CDR3 protein. The D gene is left open where the match is weak. Expanded clones get a size class; other rows say once, few or many, or leave the size out.

TRBV20-1	TRBJ2-4	-	once	TGCAGTGCTCCGACAGGATCCAAAAACATTCAGTACTTC	CSAPTGSKNIQYF
TRBV5-5	TRBJ2-5	-	-	TGTGCCAGCAGCTTGGACCAGGGAGGAGTGACCCAGTACTTC	CASSLDQGGVTQYF
TRBV6-4	TRBJ2-7	-	-	TGTGCCGGCCAAGGTCCGTTGGCCTACGAGCAGTACTTC	CAGQGPLAYEQYF
TRBV12-3/TRBV12-4	TRBJ1-1	TRBD1	-	TGTGCCAGCAGTGCAATTAAGGGGGCCCTGAACACTGAAGCTTTCTTT	CASSAIKGALNTEAFF
TRBV20-1	TRBJ2-7	-	-	TGCAGTGCTAGCCAGACAGGCTACGAGCAGTACTTC	CSASQTGYEQYF
TRBV27	TRBJ2-1	TRBD2	-	TGTGCCAGCAGTTCTCCCCCCAGCGGGAGGGCCTGGAATGAGCAGTTCTTC	CASSSPPSGRAWNEQFF
TRBV7-9	TRBJ2-1	-	few	TGTGCCAGCAGCTTAGGGGATGCCTCGGGACCCGAGCAGTTCTTC	CASSLGDASGPEQFF
TRBV20-1	TRBJ1-2	-	-	TGCTCCCCACGGGCCCAGTGGGGCTACACCTTC	CSPRAQWGYTF
TRBV5-1	TRBJ2-3	-	few	TGCGCCAGCCTCCCGGGCAGGGCTCCAACAGATACGCAGTATTTT	CASLPGRAPTDTQYF
TRBV7-6	TRBJ2-5	TRBD1	few	TGTGCCAGCATCCCCGGGACAGGGGGCATAAGCGGAGAGACCCAGTACTTC	CASIPGTGGISGETQYF
TRBV3-1	TRBJ1-5	TRBD1	few	TGTGCCAGCGGACAGGGTTGGCAGCCCCAGCATTTT	CASGQGWQPQHF
TRBV27	TRBJ1-1	TRBD1	few	TGTGCCAGCAAACCTTCTACAGGGGCGGTCACTGAAGCTTTCTTT	CASKPSTGAVTEAFF
TRBV11-2	TRBJ1-6	-	-	TGTGCCAGCAGCTTGGCAGCCCGTGGTTCACCCCTCCACTTT	CASSLAARGSPLHF
TRBV28	TRBJ2-1	TRBD2	-	TGTGCCAGCAGTCCTTCCTTACTAGCGAAGATCTACAATGAGCAGTTCTTC	CASSPSLLAKIYNEQFF
TRBV11-2	TRBJ2-7	-	few	TGTGCCAGCAGTTACGGACACGAGCAGTACTTC	CASSYGHEQYF
TRBV28	TRBJ2-1	TRBD1	-	TGTGCCAGCAGAAACCCGGGACAGGCCAACAATGAGCAGTTCTTC	CASRNPGQANNEQFF
TRBV12-3/TRBV12-4	TRBJ1-2	-	few	TGTGCCAGCGGCAACCACGCGACAGGCCCCCAAACCTTC	CASGNHATGPQTF
TRBV12-3/TRBV12-4	TRBJ2-1	-	-	TGTGCTAGCAGTCCGGGGGCGGGGCAACACAATGAGCAGTTCTTC	CASSPGAGQHNEQFF
TRBV4-3	TRBJ2-7	TRBD2	-	TGCGCCAGCAGCCAAGATCAAATAGCGGGGCAGCTAGTATACGAGCAGTACTTC	CASSQDQIAGQLVYEQYF
TRBV20-1	TRBJ2-5	-	few	TGCAGTGCTAGAGTGGTGGGGATCGAGGAGACCCAGTACTTC	CSARVVGIEETQYF
TRBV7-3	TRBJ2-7	TRBD1	few	TGTGCCAGCAGCGCCCGGGACAGACCTATCTACGAGCAGTACTTC	CASSARDRPIYEQYF
TRBV15	TRBJ2-3	-	-	TGTGCCACCAGCAGAGATGCCCCGTCGGATACGCAGTATTTT	CATSRDAPSDTQYF
TRBV9	TRBJ2-7	-	-	TGTGCCAGCAGCGTCGCACCGGGGGCCGAGCAGTACTTC	CASSVAPGAEQYF
TRBV28	TRBJ2-1	TRBD2	-	TGTGCCAGCAGTGTCCTGGGACTAGCGGAGGGAGAGGGCTACAATGAGCAGTTCTTC	CASSVLGLAEGEGYNEQFF
TRBV5-1	TRBJ2-7	TRBD2	-	TGCGCCAGCAGCTTGGCTAGCGGGACACACGAGCAGTACTTC	CASSLASGTHEQYF
TRBV7-3	TRBJ2-1	-	-	TGTGCCAGCAGCTTAAGTCCCGGAAACGGGCAGTTCTTC	CASSLSPGNGQFF
TRBV7-9	TRBJ2-1	TRBD2	-	TGTGCCAGCAGCTTAGAACCTAGCGGGAAAGGTGAGCAGTTCTTC	CASSLEPSGKGEQFF
TRBV7-7	TRBJ2-5	-	-	TGTGCTAGCAGCTTAGCGTTGGGCTACCAAGAGACCCAGTACTTC	CASSLALGYQETQYF
TRBV3-1	TRBJ2-4	-	-	TGTGCCAGCAGCCAAGAAGGAGAGGGCCGCATTCAGTACTTC	CASSQEGEGRIQYF
TRBV11-1	TRBJ2-3	TRBD1	-	TGTGCCAGCAGCTTAGGACGCGACAGGGCTAGCACAGATACGCAGTATTTT	CASSLGRDRASTDTQYF
TRBV27	TRBJ1-2	-	-	TGCACCAGCTCACCATGGGCCCAGCCCTATGGCTACACCTTC	CTSSPWAQPYGYTF
TRBV7-9	TRBJ2-7	-	-	TGTGCCAGCAGCCCAGCGGGGACAATTTCCGAGCAGTACTTC	CASSPAGTISEQYF
TRBV5-1	TRBJ2-7	TRBD1	-	TGCGCCAGCAGCATACAGGGGGCTGGAAACGAACAGTACTTC	CASSIQGAGNEQYF
TRBV7-3	TRBJ1-1	-	-	TGTGCCAGCAGAGAAGCAGGGAACACTGAAGCTTTCTTT	CASREAGNTEAFF
TRBV5-1	TRBJ2-7	-	few	TGCGCCAGCAGCGTAACGACAGATATCTACGAGCAGTACTTC	CASSVTTDIYEQYF
TRBV29-1	TRBJ2-5	TRBD2	few	TGCAGCGTTGTCTGGCTAGCGGGGGGGCGGGAGACCCAGTACTTC	CSVVWLAGGRETQYF
TRBV5-1	TRBJ2-1	TRBD1	-	TGCGCCAGCAGCTCGGGACAGGGGGCCTTCAATGAGCAGTTCTTC	CASSSGQGAFNEQFF
TRBV3-1	TRBJ1-2	-	few	TGTGCCAGCAGCCGCATGGCGAACTATGGCTACACCTTC	CASSRMANYGYTF
TRBV6-5	TRBJ1-3	-	-	TGTGCCAGCAGTTACTCTGGCAGGTCCTCTGGAAACACCATATATTTT	CASSYSGRSSGNTIYF
TRBV4-1	TRBJ2-7	-	few	TGCGCCAGCAGCCAAGAACCTGGGGAGCAGTACTTC	CASSQEPGEQYF
TRBV4-1	TRBJ2-5	-	-	TGCGCCAGCAGCCAAGAGACCTTTACGGAGACCCAGTACTTC	CASSQETFTETQYF